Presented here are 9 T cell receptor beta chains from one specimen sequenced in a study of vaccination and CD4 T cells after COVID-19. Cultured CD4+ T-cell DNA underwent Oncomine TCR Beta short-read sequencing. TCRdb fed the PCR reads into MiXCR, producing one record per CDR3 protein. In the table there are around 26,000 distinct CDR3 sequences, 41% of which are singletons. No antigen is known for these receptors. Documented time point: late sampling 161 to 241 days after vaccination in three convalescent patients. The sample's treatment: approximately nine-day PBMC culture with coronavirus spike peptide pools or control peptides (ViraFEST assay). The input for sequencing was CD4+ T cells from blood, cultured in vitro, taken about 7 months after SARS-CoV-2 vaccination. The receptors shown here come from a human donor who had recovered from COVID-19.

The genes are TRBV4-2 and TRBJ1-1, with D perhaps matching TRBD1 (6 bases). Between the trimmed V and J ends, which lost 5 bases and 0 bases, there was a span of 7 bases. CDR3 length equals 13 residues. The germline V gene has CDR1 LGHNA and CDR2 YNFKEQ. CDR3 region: CASSGGLNTEAFF. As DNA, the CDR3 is TGTGCCAGCAGCGGGGGGCTGAACACTGAAGCTTTCTTT.

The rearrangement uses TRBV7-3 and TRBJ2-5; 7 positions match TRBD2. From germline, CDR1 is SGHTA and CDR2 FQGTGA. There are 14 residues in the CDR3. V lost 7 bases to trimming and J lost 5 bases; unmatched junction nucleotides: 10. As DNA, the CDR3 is TGTGCCAGCACCTCAAGCGGGGTTCGGGAGACCCAGTACTTC. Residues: CASTSSGVRETQYF.

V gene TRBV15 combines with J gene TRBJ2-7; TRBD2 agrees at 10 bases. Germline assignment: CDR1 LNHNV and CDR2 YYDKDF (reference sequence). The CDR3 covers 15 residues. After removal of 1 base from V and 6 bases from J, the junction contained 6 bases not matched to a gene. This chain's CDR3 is CATSRAVSGRTEQYF. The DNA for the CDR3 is TGTGCCACCAGCAGAGCGGTTAGCGGGAGGACCGAGCAGTACTTC.

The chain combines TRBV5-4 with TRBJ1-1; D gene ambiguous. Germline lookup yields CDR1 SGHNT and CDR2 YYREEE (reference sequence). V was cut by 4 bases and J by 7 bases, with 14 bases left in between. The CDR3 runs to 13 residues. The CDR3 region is CASSGHKSGEAFF. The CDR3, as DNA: TGTGCCAGCAGCGGGCACAAGTCCGGTGAAGCTTTCTTT. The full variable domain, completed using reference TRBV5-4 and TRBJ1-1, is ETGVTQSPTHLIKTRGQQVTLRCSSQSGHNTVSWYQQALGQGPQFIFQYYREEENGRGNFPPRFSGLQFPNYSSELNVNALELDDSALYLCASSGHKSGEAFFGQGTRLTVV.

CDR3 coding DNA: TGTGCCAGCAGTGAAAGGACAGGCTTACAAGAGACCCAGTACTTC. Translated, it gives CASSERTGLQETQYF. The gene calls are TRBV27 and TRBJ2-5, with TRBD1 identical over 7 bases. V lost 5 bases and J lost 2; bases outside the gene matches: 8. This CDR3 has 15 residues. The germline gives CDR1 MNHEY, CDR2 SMNVEV (reference sequence).

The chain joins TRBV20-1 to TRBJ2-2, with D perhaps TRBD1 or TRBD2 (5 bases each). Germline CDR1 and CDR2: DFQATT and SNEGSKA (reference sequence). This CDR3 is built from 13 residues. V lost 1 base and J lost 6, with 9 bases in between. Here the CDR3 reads CSARGPGPGELFF. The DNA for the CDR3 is TGCAGTGCTAGAGGCCCGGGGCCCGGGGAGCTGTTTTTT.

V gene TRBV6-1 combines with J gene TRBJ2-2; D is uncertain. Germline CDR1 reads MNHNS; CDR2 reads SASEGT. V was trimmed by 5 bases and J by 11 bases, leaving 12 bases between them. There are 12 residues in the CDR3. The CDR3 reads CASSTSARELFF. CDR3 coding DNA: TGTGCCAGCAGTACAAGTGCCAGAGAGCTGTTTTTT.

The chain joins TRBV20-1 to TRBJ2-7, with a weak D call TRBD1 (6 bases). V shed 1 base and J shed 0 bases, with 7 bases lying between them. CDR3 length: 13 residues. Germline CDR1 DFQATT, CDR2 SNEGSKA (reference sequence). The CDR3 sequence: CSARGTASYEQYF. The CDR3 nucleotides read TGCAGTGCTAGAGGGACAGCCTCCTACGAGCAGTACTTC.

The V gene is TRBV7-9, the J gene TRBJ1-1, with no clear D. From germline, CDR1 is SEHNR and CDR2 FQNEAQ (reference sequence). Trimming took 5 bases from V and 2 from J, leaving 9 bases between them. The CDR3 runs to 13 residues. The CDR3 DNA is TGTGCCAGCAGCCTAGACGCTAACACTGAAGCTTTCTTT. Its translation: CASSLDANTEAFF.